A selection of T cell receptor beta chains follows, all from one sample in a study of T-cell memory formation after mild COVID-19. Each CDR3 protein is one row after TCRdb ran MiXCR on the 5' RACE reads. The table lists tens of thousands of distinct CDR3 sequences, roughly 6.6% of them singletons. Sequencing input: PBMCs or a T cell subset sorted from them (not recorded which). Receptors were obtained from an adult who had mild COVID-19 (a few samples of this study predate the infection). Cell type and time point are not known. The CDR3 runs from the conserved cysteine through the conserved F or W. The D gene is left open where the match is weak. Clone size appears in some rows only: once, few, many, or a class for an expanded clone.

clone_size: NA; j_call: TRBJ1-2; v_call: TRBV7-9; d_call: NA; cdr3_nt: TGTGCCAGCAGCTTAAGGGACGGAGGAACCCACTATGGCTACACCTTC; cdr3_aa: CASSLRDGGTHYGYTF
clone_size: few; j_call: TRBJ1-1; v_call: TRBV10-3; d_call: TRBD1; cdr3_nt: TGTGCCATCAGTGGGGATCAGGGGGCAAGAAGCACTGAAGCTTTCTTT; cdr3_aa: CAISGDQGARSTEAFF
clone_size: many; j_call: TRBJ2-1; v_call: TRBV2; d_call: TRBD2; cdr3_nt: TGTGCCAGCAGTGCGACTAGCGGGTTGGAGCAGTTCTTC; cdr3_aa: CASSATSGLEQFF
clone_size: medium-sized; j_call: TRBJ2-7; v_call: TRBV7-2; d_call: NA; cdr3_nt: TGTGCCAGGCCACCGGGGGCCTTCCGAGACTACGAGCAGTACTTC; cdr3_aa: CARPPGAFRDYEQYF
clone_size: NA; j_call: TRBJ2-1; v_call: TRBV18; d_call: NA; cdr3_nt: TGTGCCAGCTCACTTGGACAGCCAGCTTTTAAGACCTCCTACAATGAGCAGTTCTTC; cdr3_aa: CASSLGQPAFKTSYNEQFF
clone_size: many; j_call: TRBJ2-7; v_call: TRBV27; d_call: NA; cdr3_nt: TGTGCCAGCAGTTTATCTTTTGGGTACGAGCAGTACTTC; cdr3_aa: CASSLSFGYEQYF
clone_size: NA; j_call: TRBJ2-3; v_call: TRBV6-4; d_call: TRBD2; cdr3_nt: TGTGCCAGCAGATTGGGATTCACTAGCGGGAGTAGCACAGATACGCAGTATTTT; cdr3_aa: CASRLGFTSGSSTDTQYF
clone_size: many; j_call: TRBJ1-1; v_call: TRBV5-1; d_call: TRBD1; cdr3_nt: TGCGCCAGCAGCTTATCAGGGACAGTTATGAACACTGAAGCTTTCTTT; cdr3_aa: CASSLSGTVMNTEAFF
clone_size: many; j_call: TRBJ2-6; v_call: TRBV20-1; d_call: TRBD2; cdr3_nt: TGCAGTGCTAGTGCGGGACTAGGTCTGTCAGCCGGGGCCAACGTCCTGACTTTC; cdr3_aa: CSASAGLGLSAGANVLTF
clone_size: many; j_call: TRBJ2-7; v_call: TRBV7-2; d_call: TRBD1; cdr3_nt: TGTGCCAGCAGCACAGCCGGACAGGGTACCTACGAGCAGTACTTC; cdr3_aa: CASSTAGQGTYEQYF
clone_size: many; j_call: TRBJ1-1; v_call: TRBV4-2; d_call: NA; cdr3_nt: TGTGCCAGCAGCCAAGTTATGACGGCGAACACTGAAGCTTTCTTT; cdr3_aa: CASSQVMTANTEAFF
clone_size: few; j_call: TRBJ1-6; v_call: TRBV2; d_call: NA; cdr3_nt: TGTGCCAGCAGGCTAAGCGGGACAATGACACCCCTCCACTTT; cdr3_aa: CASRLSGTMTPLHF
clone_size: many; j_call: TRBJ2-3; v_call: TRBV12-3/TRBV12-4; d_call: TRBD2; cdr3_nt: TGTGCCAGCAGTTTCGGGAGCGGGGGGCTCGCAGATACGCAGTATTTT; cdr3_aa: CASSFGSGGLADTQYF
clone_size: many; j_call: TRBJ2-4; v_call: TRBV19; d_call: NA; cdr3_nt: TGTGCCAGTAGTATGTCCCGGGGCTACGGGGCCAAAAACATTCAGTACTTC; cdr3_aa: CASSMSRGYGAKNIQYF
clone_size: many; j_call: TRBJ1-1; v_call: TRBV20-1; d_call: NA; cdr3_nt: TGCAGTGCTAGTGGCCGAGGGGGTACTGAAGCTTTCTTT; cdr3_aa: CSASGRGGTEAFF
clone_size: many; j_call: TRBJ2-1; v_call: TRBV7-2; d_call: NA; cdr3_nt: TGTGCCAGCAGCTTGGGCCCCCTCAGCGGGCGCTCCTACAATGAGCAGTTCTTC; cdr3_aa: CASSLGPLSGRSYNEQFF
clone_size: many; j_call: TRBJ2-3; v_call: TRBV9; d_call: TRBD2; cdr3_nt: TGTGCCAGCAGCCTCCAGCGGGGGGCCCCCCAAGATACGCAGTATTTT; cdr3_aa: CASSLQRGAPQDTQYF
clone_size: many; j_call: TRBJ2-7; v_call: TRBV7-9; d_call: NA; cdr3_nt: TGTGCCAGCGAGGCGGTCTCCTACGAGCAGTACTTC; cdr3_aa: CASEAVSYEQYF
clone_size: NA; j_call: TRBJ2-2; v_call: TRBV9; d_call: NA; cdr3_nt: TGTGCCAGCAGCGTGGGGCAGGGAGCCACCGGGGAGCTGTTTTTT; cdr3_aa: CASSVGQGATGELFF
clone_size: NA; j_call: TRBJ1-1; v_call: TRBV29-1; d_call: NA; cdr3_nt: TGCAGCGTTGTTAGGGACTCTGGTGAAGCTTTCTTT; cdr3_aa: CSVVRDSGEAFF
clone_size: many; j_call: TRBJ2-2; v_call: TRBV10-3; d_call: NA; cdr3_nt: TGTGCCATCAGGACAGTCACCGGGGAGCTGTTTTTT; cdr3_aa: CAIRTVTGELFF
clone_size: many; j_call: TRBJ1-1; v_call: TRBV5-1; d_call: TRBD1; cdr3_nt: TGCGCCAGCAGCACCAGGGGGGTCCCGATAAAGGGGGACTGGGTCACTGAAGCTTTCTTT; cdr3_aa: CASSTRGVPIKGDWVTEAFF
clone_size: NA; j_call: TRBJ1-6; v_call: TRBV6-5; d_call: NA; cdr3_nt: TGTGCCAGCAGTAGTCAGAGCTCCTATAATTCACCCCTCCACTTT; cdr3_aa: CASSSQSSYNSPLHF
clone_size: few; j_call: TRBJ2-3; v_call: TRBV27; d_call: TRBD2; cdr3_nt: TGTGCCAGCAGTTTAGGAAAAAGCGGGATGATCACAGATACGCAGTATTTT; cdr3_aa: CASSLGKSGMITDTQYF
clone_size: medium-sized; j_call: TRBJ2-1; v_call: TRBV29-1; d_call: TRBD1; cdr3_nt: TGCAGCGTCGAGGACAGGCTTAGGAATGAGCAGTTCTTC; cdr3_aa: CSVEDRLRNEQFF
clone_size: NA; j_call: TRBJ1-1; v_call: TRBV19; d_call: NA; cdr3_nt: TGTGCCAGTAGTCCCCGCAGGTTACTAATGAACACTGAAGCTTTCTTT; cdr3_aa: CASSPRRLLMNTEAFF
clone_size: many; j_call: TRBJ2-2; v_call: TRBV6-5; d_call: NA; cdr3_nt: TGTGCCAGCAGTTACCAGGGTGGGAACACCGGGGAGCTGTTTTTT; cdr3_aa: CASSYQGGNTGELFF
clone_size: NA; j_call: TRBJ2-2; v_call: TRBV7-3; d_call: NA; cdr3_nt: TGTGCCAGCAGCTTAGGGAGTTATCCGAACACCGGGGAGCTGTTTTTT; cdr3_aa: CASSLGSYPNTGELFF
clone_size: many; j_call: TRBJ1-2; v_call: TRBV12-3/TRBV12-4; d_call: NA; cdr3_nt: TGTGCCAGCAGTTTAGCGTCGGGGAACTATGGCTACACCTTC; cdr3_aa: CASSLASGNYGYTF
clone_size: many; j_call: TRBJ2-3; v_call: TRBV5-1; d_call: NA; cdr3_nt: TGCGCCAGCAGCTTGCAGGGCGGCACAGATACGCAGTATTTT; cdr3_aa: CASSLQGGTDTQYF
clone_size: NA; j_call: TRBJ2-1; v_call: TRBV3-1; d_call: NA; cdr3_nt: TGTGCCAGCAGCCAACCACCCGGACCCCACCCTGCCTACAATGAGCAGTTCTTC; cdr3_aa: CASSQPPGPHPAYNEQFF
clone_size: many; j_call: TRBJ2-1; v_call: TRBV12-3/TRBV12-4; d_call: NA; cdr3_nt: TGTGCCAGCAGTTTTTGGGGAATGAACAATGAGCAGTTCTTC; cdr3_aa: CASSFWGMNNEQFF
clone_size: many; j_call: TRBJ2-1; v_call: TRBV6-2/TRBV6-3; d_call: TRBD1; cdr3_nt: TGTGCCAGCAGCGTTACAGGGGTATTGTACAATGAGCAGTTCTTC; cdr3_aa: CASSVTGVLYNEQFF
clone_size: many; j_call: TRBJ1-4; v_call: TRBV20-1; d_call: TRBD1; cdr3_nt: TGCAGTGCTAGAGGACCGGGACAGGGACGTGAAAAACTGTTTTTT; cdr3_aa: CSARGPGQGREKLFF
clone_size: many; j_call: TRBJ2-2; v_call: TRBV5-1; d_call: NA; cdr3_nt: TGCGCCAGCAGCTTGCAAGGAGACACCGGGGAGCTGTTTTTT; cdr3_aa: CASSLQGDTGELFF
clone_size: few; j_call: TRBJ1-2; v_call: TRBV12-3/TRBV12-4; d_call: TRBD1; cdr3_nt: TGTGCCAGCAGGGGTAACCCCGGGACAGGGAAGGGCTACACCTTC; cdr3_aa: CASRGNPGTGKGYTF
clone_size: medium-sized; j_call: TRBJ2-7; v_call: TRBV5-1; d_call: TRBD2; cdr3_nt: TGCGCCAGCAGCATCCCGGGACTAGCTACCTACGAGCAGTACTTC; cdr3_aa: CASSIPGLATYEQYF